These 12 T cell receptor beta chains were all obtained from the same sample, sequenced in a study of control samples from healthy donors and cancer patients. This table comes from immunoSEQ multiplex PCR, and its TCRdb copy is limited to in-frame clones, with some not included. This table has under 150,000 clones, roughly 92% appearing once. Sequenced input: blood. These receptors came from a man younger than 40 in good health.

Details on this clone: Other DNA sequences in the same sample also yield this CDR3. The chain recombines TRBV6-4 with TRBJ2-2; 10 bases agree with TRBD1. J was trimmed by 2 bases and V by 6 bases; bases with no gene match: 3. CDR3 length equals 15 residues. CDR1 is MRHNA, CDR2 SNTAGT, per germline. CDR3 loop: CASSRTGGNTGELFF. As DNA, the CDR3 is TGTGCCAGCAGCCGGACAGGGGGAAACACCGGGGAGCTGTTTTTT.

This clone was found once. The chain couples TRBV21-1 to TRBJ2-7; the table's D call of TRBD1 was not tested on the DNA. TRBV21-1 is assigned pseudogene status. This CDR3 spans 15 amino acids. The CDR3 sequence: CASSTPTGGSNEQYF. The CDR3 coding sequence is TGTGCCAGCAGCACCCCGACAGGGGGAAGCAACGAGCAGTACTTC.

The V call is TRBV9, the J call TRBJ2-2; 9 bases are shared with TRBD2. J lost 5 bases, V lost 4 bases, and 18 bases had no gene match. Germline V lookup: CDR1 SGDLS, CDR2 YYNGEE. There are 19 residues in the CDR3. CDR3 DNA: TGTGCCAGCAGCCTCGGACTAGCGTTAAACAAGGGGCAAACCGGGGAGCTGTTTTTT. The encoded protein is CASSLGLALNKGQTGELFF. Supplemented by reference TRBV9 and TRBJ2-2, the full variable domain reads DSGVTQTPKHLITATGQRVTLRCSPRSGDLSVYWYQQSLDQGLQFLIQYYNGEERAKGNILERFSAQQFPDLHSELNLSSLELGDSALYFCASSLGLALNKGQTGELFFGEGSRLTVL.

This rearrangement joins TRBV21-1 to TRBJ2-3. TRBV21-1 is an annotated pseudogene. The CDR3 extends over 20 amino acids. CDR3 DNA sequence: TGTGCCAGCAGCAGGAGTAGTAAGACTGAAGGGCCCACTAGCACAGATACGCAGTATTTT. It is translated as CASSRSSKTEGPTSTDTQYF.

Remarks on this clone: In the same sample, other DNA sequences code for this CDR3. This rearrangement joins TRBV6-1 to TRBJ1-5; D is unclear. Germline V gives CDR1 MNHNS, CDR2 SASEGT. The CDR3 spans 13 residues. Trimming removed 1 base at V and 6 bases at J, with 7 bases between. The CDR3 here is CASSEGLGQPQHF. DNA for the CDR3: TGTGCCAGCAGTGAAGGGTTAGGTCAGCCCCAGCATTTT.

The chain recombines TRBV4-2 with TRBJ1-1; no reliable D call. The CDR3 spans 16 residues. Trimming left V 0 bases short and J 1 base short, with 12 bases between. Germline values: CDR1 LGHNA, CDR2 YNFKEQ. The CDR3 region has the DNA TGTGCCAGCAGCCAAGAAGTGGCCACCACGAACACTGAAGCTTTCTTT. Translation: CASSQEVATTNTEAFF.

The chain combines TRBV30 with TRBJ2-7, with D possibly TRBD2 on 6 matching bases. This CDR3 spans 11 amino acids. CDR1 is GTSNPN and CDR2 is SVGIG in the germline V gene (reference sequence). The V and J ends lost 1 base and 12 bases respectively, with 13 bases between them. The CDR3 protein is CAWSAGTRRYF. The CDR3 bases are TGTGCCTGGAGTGCAGGGACTCGGCGGTACTTC. The full variable domain, in which reference TRBV30 and TRBJ2-7 provide the parts outside the CDR3, is SQTIHQWPATLVQPVGSPLSLECTVEGTSNPNLYWYRQAAGRGLQLLFYSVGIGQISSEVPQNLSASRPQDRQFILSSKKLLLSDSGFYLCAWSAGTRRYFGPGTRLTVT.

The rearrangement uses TRBV7-9 and TRBJ2-2; D gene uncertain. In germline, CDR1 is SEHNR, CDR2 FQNEAQ (reference sequence). The V end was cut by 0 bases, the J end by 6 bases, with 8 bases between. This CDR3 has 14 amino acids. CDR3: CASSLASEAGELFF. CDR3 nucleotides: TGTGCCAGCAGCTTAGCAAGTGAGGCCGGGGAGCTGTTTTTT. The complete variable domain, with remaining parts taken from reference TRBV7-9 and TRBJ2-2, reads DTGVSQNPRHKITKRGQNVTFRCDPISEHNRLYWYRQTLGQGPEFLTYFQNEAQLEKSRLLSDRFSAERPKGSFSTLEIQRTEQGDSAMYLCASSLASEAGELFFGEGSRLTVL.

This clone showed up just once. This chain connects TRBV13 to TRBJ1-1; 10 nucleotides align to TRBD1. The CDR3 consists of 14 residues. Germline-derived CDR1 and CDR2 are PRHDT and FYEKMQ (reference sequence). Trimming took 4 bases from V and 13 from J; bases not matched to a gene: 12. In DNA form, the CDR3 reads TGTGCCAGCAGCTCACCGCGGGACAGGGGTGAGAGTTTCTTT. As protein: CASSSPRDRGESFF.

This clone was detected only once. The chain is built from TRBV15 and TRBJ1-4; maybe TRBD1 (5 bases). CDR3 length: 16 amino acids. V lost 5 bases to trimming and J lost 3 bases, with 16 bases between them. Germline CDR1 and CDR2: LNHNV and YYDKDF (reference sequence). In DNA, the CDR3 is TGTGCCACCAGCCCCATGAGGGGATCAGCTAATGAAAAACTGTTTTTT. This sequence encodes CATSPMRGSANEKLFF.

V is TRBV7-2 and J is TRBJ2-3, with TRBD1 identical over 9 bases. The V gene's germline CDR1 is SGHTA and CDR2 FQGNSA. With V trimmed by 1 base and J by 6 bases, 5 bases remained unmatched. The CDR3 contains 15 residues. The DNA for the CDR3 is TGTGCCAGCAGCTTAGGGGGACAGGGATCTGATACGCAGTATTTT. Protein sequence: CASSLGGQGSDTQYF.

This chain connects TRBV7-9 to TRBJ2-5; no clear D. The germline V and J ends were trimmed by 2 bases and 2 bases, with 12 bases remaining between them. The CDR3 is made up of 15 amino acids. Per germline, CDR1 SEHNR and CDR2 FQNEAQ (reference sequence). CDR3: CASSLRSPEQETQYF. The CDR3 DNA reads as TGTGCCAGCAGCTTAAGGTCGCCAGAACAAGAGACCCAGTACTTC.